Below are 17 T cell receptor beta chains sequenced from a single sample in a study of blood T cell repertoires in COVID-19. Sequencing was performed with immunoSEQ multiplex PCR; in TCRdb, only in-frame clones are kept and a portion is missing. The sample carries tens of thousands of clones, around 90% recorded once. Material for sequencing was peripheral blood. The receptors stem from a woman older than 75 with active COVID-19.

The chain links TRBV19 to TRBJ2-3; 12 bases are shared with TRBD1. This CDR3 region has 14 residues. Losses at the gene ends were 6 bases for V and 7 bases for J; bases not matched to a gene: 5. The V gene's germline CDR1 is LNHDA and CDR2 SQIVND (reference sequence). The DNA for the CDR3 is TGTGCCAGTAGGAGGGACAGGGGGCCCAATACGCAGTATTTT. It encodes CASRRDRGPNTQYF.

The chain employs TRBV10-2 and TRBJ2-5; D might be TRBD2 (7 bases). The V gene lost 6 bases and the J gene lost 2 bases, with 16 bases spanning the gap. The CDR3 is 15 residues long. CDR1 WSHSY and CDR2 SAAADI come from the germline V gene. The CDR3 bases are TGCGCCAGCAGGAGAGGGGGGGGTCTGCAAGAGACCCAGTACTTC. This codes for CASRRGGGLQETQYF.

The CDR3 DNA reads TGTGCCAGCAGTGCCTCCCCGGGACTGGATGAGCAGTTCTTC. Amino acid sequence: CASSASPGLDEQFF. V gene TRBV6-4 combines with J gene TRBJ2-1, with D possibly being TRBD2 (6 bases). The V end was cut by 4 bases, the J end by 8 bases, with 15 bases between. The CDR3 is made up of 14 amino acids. Germline lookup yields CDR1 MRHNA and CDR2 SNTAGT.

This chain links TRBV7-6 with TRBJ2-5; maybe TRBD2 (5 bases). CDR1 and CDR2 from the germline V gene are SGHVS and FNYEAQ. CDR3 length: 16 residues. V gave up 3 bases and J gave up 0 bases, with 14 bases separating them. The CDR3 region is CASSFSFGGYQETQYF. As DNA, the CDR3 is TGTGCCAGCAGCTTCTCTTTCGGCGGGTACCAAGAGACCCAGTACTTC.

This clone was detected a few times. CDR3 nucleotides: TGTGCCACCAGGGCGACAGGGTTGAACACTGAAGCTTTCTTT. Translation: CATRATGLNTEAFF. V usage is TRBV24-1 and J usage is TRBJ1-1, with 7 positions matching TRBD1. Germline V gene data show CDR1 as KGHDR and CDR2 as SFDVKD. V lost 7 bases, J lost 0 bases, and 4 bases stayed unmatched. The CDR3 is 14 amino acids.

CDR3 bases: TGTGCCAGCAGGAAAACCGGGACAGGGGGCGACACCGGGGAGCTGTTTTTT. This translates into CASRKTGTGGDTGELFF. The chain joins TRBV9 to TRBJ2-2, with 12 bases identical to TRBD1. With V trimmed by 5 bases and J by 3 bases, 8 bases remained unmatched. Germline CDR1 is SGDLS and CDR2 is YYNGEE. The CDR3 totals 17 residues.

This clone was observed once. The conserved phenylalanine or tryptophan is not found at the CDR3 terminus, so this likely reflects a read error. The chain joins TRBV6-5 to TRBJ1-2; 8 nucleotides align to TRBD1. J gave up 8 bases and V 0 bases, and 5 bases lay outside the gene matches. CDR3 length equals 14 residues. Germline values: CDR1 MNHEY, CDR2 SVGAGI. The CDR3 is CASSYSRTGSGYTS. CDR3 sequence (DNA): TGTGCCAGCAGTTACTCGCGGACAGGGAGCGGCTACACCTCC.

This chain joins TRBV2 and TRBJ2-5, with D possibly TRBD2 on 6 matching bases. CDR1 is SNHLY, CDR2 FYNNEI, per germline. The V gene lost 5 bases and the J gene lost 1 base, with 11 bases spanning the gap. The CDR3 runs to 14 residues. The CDR3 DNA follows: TGTGCCAGCAGTCCGGGAGTTCTCCAAGAGACCCAGTACTTC. This translates into CASSPGVLQETQYF.

The V call is TRBV6-1, the J call TRBJ1-2, with no clear D. This CDR3 contains 15 residues. Trimming cost V 2 bases and J 7 bases, with 17 bases left between them. CDR1 and CDR2 from the germline V gene are MNHNS and SASEGT. The CDR3: CASSEQQISSAGYTF. The DNA of the CDR3 is TGTGCCAGCAGTGAACAACAGATAAGTTCAGCTGGCTACACCTTC.

This clone was seen only a few times. The CDR3 DNA is TGCAGCGTCACCCTCGGGGGGACGGGGAATTCACCCCTCCACTTT. Its protein product is CSVTLGGTGNSPLHF. V gene TRBV29-1 combines with J gene TRBJ1-6; maybe TRBD1 (5 bases). CDR3 length: 15 amino acids. Looked up from germline, CDR1 is SQVTM and CDR2 is ANQGSEA. Trimming took off 6 bases at V and 7 bases at J, with 19 bases between the two ends.

This clone was recorded a few times. This chain links TRBV5-7 with TRBJ1-6, with TRBD1 as a possible D gene (6 bases). TRBV5-7 is an open reading frame, and its role is uncertain. CDR3 size: 12 residues. Trimming stripped 3 bases from V and 8 bases from J, with 6 bases between. The DNA for the CDR3 is TGTGCCAGCAGCTACAGGGATTCACCCCTCCACTTT. Translating gives CASSYRDSPLHF.

This clone was recorded only once. The chain recombines TRBV5-6 with TRBJ2-2; 11 bases map to TRBD1. The CDR3 is made up of 18 amino acids. Germline trimming cut 0 bases from V and 5 bases from J; bases unmatched to any gene: 9. The V gene's germline CDR1 is SGHDT and CDR2 YYEEEE. The CDR3, as DNA: TGTGCCAGCAGCTTGGCCGGGACAGGGGGTCTACGAACCGGGGAGCTGTTTTTT. Translation: CASSLAGTGGLRTGELFF.

V usage is TRBV6-4 and J usage is TRBJ1-1; no definite D call. CDR1 MRHNA and CDR2 SNTAGT come from the germline V gene. Trimming stripped 6 bases from V and 1 base from J, with 9 bases between. The CDR3 contains 13 residues. CDR3 DNA: TGTGCCAGCAGCCTTGAGGAGAACACTGAAGCTTTCTTT. It encodes CASSLEENTEAFF.

In this sample, this clone turned up once. V and J are TRBV5-1 and TRBJ1-1; D may be TRBD1 (6 bases). The V end was cut by 7 bases, the J end by 3 bases, with 13 bases between. Germline lookup yields CDR1 SGHRS and CDR2 YFSETQ. This CDR3 contains 13 residues. Here the CDR3 reads CASFNRADTEAFF. As DNA, the CDR3 is TGCGCCAGCTTTAACAGGGCCGACACTGAAGCTTTCTTT. Full variable domain (missing parts from reference TRBV5-1 and TRBJ1-1): KAGVTQTPRYLIKTRGQQVTLSCSPISGHRSVSWYQQTPGQGLQFLFEYFSETQRNKGNFPGRFSGRQFSNSRSEMNVSTLELGDSALYLCASFNRADTEAFFGQGTRLTVV.

In its sample, this clone was seen once. The chain combines TRBV5-4 with TRBJ1-2; the match to TRBD1 covers 7 bases. Germline values: CDR1 SGHNT, CDR2 YYREEE (reference sequence). Losses at the gene ends were 3 bases for V and 3 bases for J; bases not matched to a gene: 14. The CDR3 is 17 amino acids. The CDR3 protein is CASSWAGRQGFDYGYTF. CDR3 DNA: TGTGCCAGCAGCTGGGCAGGGAGACAGGGATTCGACTATGGCTACACCTTC.

The V gene is TRBV29-1, the J gene TRBJ2-1; 10 nucleotides line up with TRBD2. V dropped 5 bases and J dropped 6; count of bases not matched to a gene: 7. Germline CDR1 SQVTM, CDR2 ANQGSEA. The CDR3 covers 14 residues. The CDR3 DNA reads TGCAGCGTTCCCAGCGGGGGGGCCCTCAATGAGCAGTTCTTC. Translation: CSVPSGGALNEQFF.

The V gene is TRBV5-1, the J gene TRBJ1-1; possibly TRBD1 for D (5 bases). The germline V gene encodes CDR1 SGHRS and CDR2 YFSETQ. The CDR3 loop spans 14 amino acids. V was trimmed by 7 bases and J by 3 bases, leaving 16 bases between them. The CDR3 DNA sequence: TGCGCCAGCCATCCTGCGGGGGTTGACACTGAAGCTTTCTTT. Translated: CASHPAGVDTEAFF.